Included here is one TCR beta chain sequence, with context. Antigen: not known. CDR1 and CDR2 (germline): MNHEY, SVGAGI. The CDR3 sequence is 12 residues long. V dropped 5 bases and J dropped 6 bases, with 7 bases sitting between them. Clones were read by immunoSEQ multiplex PCR, and TCRdb kept only the in-frame ones, dropping some. The profile shows roughly 150,000 clones, about 90% of them singletons. This sample is part of a study of T cell responses to AZD1222 COVID-19 vaccine. Study findings and constraints: Mostly white British, mostly female donors; authors suggested clonal diversity may be underestimated. The number of AZD1222 recipients seropositive at baseline was only 6 or 7. A rise in Spike-specific TCR breadth and depth followed two AZD1222 doses. Mapped onto spike, vaccine-associated CD4 TCRs spanned it and were dominant at 160-218 and 743-854.

Specimen: peripheral blood, collected on day 0 of AZD1222 vaccination. The chain combines TRBV6-5 with TRBJ1-4, with unresolved D. The receptor comes from an adult in good health. In nucleotides, the CDR3 is TGTGCCAGCAGTAAGAGACATGAAAAACTGTTTTTT. Translation: CASSKRHEKLFF.